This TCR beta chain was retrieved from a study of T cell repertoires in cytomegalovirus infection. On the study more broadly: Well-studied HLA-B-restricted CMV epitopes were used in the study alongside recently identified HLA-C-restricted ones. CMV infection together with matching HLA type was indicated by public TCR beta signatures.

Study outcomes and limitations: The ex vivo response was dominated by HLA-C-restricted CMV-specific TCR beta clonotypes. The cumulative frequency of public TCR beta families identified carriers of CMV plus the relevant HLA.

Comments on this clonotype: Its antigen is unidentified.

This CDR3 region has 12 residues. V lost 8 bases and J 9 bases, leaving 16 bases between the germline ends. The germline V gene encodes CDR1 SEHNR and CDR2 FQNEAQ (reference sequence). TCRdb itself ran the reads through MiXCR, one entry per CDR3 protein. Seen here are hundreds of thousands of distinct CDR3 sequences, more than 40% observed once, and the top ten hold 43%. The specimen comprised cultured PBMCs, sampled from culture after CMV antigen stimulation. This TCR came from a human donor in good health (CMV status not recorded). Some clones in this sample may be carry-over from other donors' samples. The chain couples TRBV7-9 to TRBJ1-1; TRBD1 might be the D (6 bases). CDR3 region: CASSREDRQAFF. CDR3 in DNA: TGTGCCAGCTCCCGAGAGGACAGACAAGCTTTCTTT.